This TCR beta chain derives from a study of spatial heterogeneity in lung cancer. This clonotype was observed at least ten times. Looked up from germline, CDR1 is SQVTM and CDR2 is ANQGSEA. V shed 7 bases, J shed 2 bases, and the junction held 10 bases outside the gene matches. The CDR3 is 14 amino acids. TCRdb passed the 5' RACE reads through MiXCR, listing each CDR3 protein once. In the table there are more than 60,000 distinct CDR3 sequences, under 8.5% of which are singletons. As to time point: sample taken at primary tumor resection. This TCR was sampled from a male donor with early-stage non-small cell lung cancer. This chain joins TRBV29-1 and TRBJ2-7; 8 bases agree with TRBD2. The sample was PBMCs, taken at surgery. The CDR3 protein is CSAGRSGSPYEQYF. CDR3 coding DNA: TGCAGCGCTGGAAGAAGCGGGAGCCCCTACGAGCAGTACTTC.